One and the same sample provided the 6 T cell receptor beta chains below, sequenced in a study of shared clonotypes between healthy human individuals. The method was immunoSEQ multiplex PCR; TCRdb's version includes in-frame clones alone and lacks a portion of them. The table has a few hundred thousand clones, 60% to 80% seen once. The sequencing sample was made of memory CD4+ T cells sorted from blood. Documented subset: CD45RA-negative fraction. Every receptor here comes from a man younger than 40 in good health.

This chain joins TRBV2 and TRBJ2-1; no clear D. CDR1 SNHLY and CDR2 FYNNEI come from the germline V gene. V was cut by 0 bases and J by 4 bases, with 16 bases left in between. The CDR3 has 17 residues. In DNA form, the CDR3 reads TGTGCCAGCAGTGAAGCGCGTTTTGCTGGACGATACAATGAGCAGTTCTTC. Its translation: CASSEARFAGRYNEQFF. The complete variable domain, with remaining parts taken from reference TRBV2 and TRBJ2-1, reads EPEVTQTPSHQVTQMGQEVILRCVPISNHLYFYWYRQILGQKVEFLVSFYNNEISEKSEIFDDQFSVERPDGSNFTLKIRSTKLEDSAMYFCASSEARFAGRYNEQFFGPGTRLTVL.

The CDR3 sequence: CSVRGSGARETQYF. The DNA for the CDR3 is TGCAGCGTTAGAGGGTCAGGGGCCAGGGAGACCCAGTACTTC. This rearrangement joins TRBV29-1 to TRBJ2-5, with D possibly TRBD1 on 6 matching bases. Germline V gene sequence: CDR1 SQVTM, CDR2 ANQGSEA. The CDR3 consists of 14 residues. The V gene lost 5 bases and the J gene lost 5 bases, with 18 bases spanning the gap.

The chain uses TRBV25-1 and TRBJ2-1; D gene ambiguous. The CDR3 consists of 13 residues. The V end was cut by 2 bases, the J end by 5 bases, with 7 bases between. From germline, CDR1 is MGHDK and CDR2 SYGVNS. The CDR3 sequence: CASSEESDNEQFF. The CDR3 nucleotides are TGTGCCAGCAGTGAAGAATCGGACAATGAGCAGTTCTTC.

The chain links TRBV7-3 to TRBJ2-2, with D hard to call. The CDR3 contains 13 residues. Trimming took 5 bases from V and 5 from J, leaving 9 bases between them. Germline V gives CDR1 SGHTA, CDR2 FQGTGA. The CDR3 region has the DNA TGTGCCAGCAGCAGAATAGGGACCGGGGAGCTGTTTTTT. The encoded protein is CASSRIGTGELFF.

This rearrangement joins TRBV5-4 to TRBJ2-5, with 13 positions matching TRBD2. The CDR3 covers 15 residues. Germline CDR1 is SGHNT and CDR2 is YYREEE (reference sequence). Unmatched junction bases numbered 5, after V lost 7 bases and J lost 2 bases. The CDR3 loop is CASSGTSGEQETQYF. In nucleotides, the CDR3 is TGTGCCAGCTCGGGGACTAGCGGGGAACAAGAGACCCAGTACTTC.

The chain employs TRBV11-3 and TRBJ2-1; perhaps D is TRBD1 or TRBD2 (5 bases each). Looked up from germline, CDR1 is SGHNT and CDR2 is YENEEA. Trimming cost V 5 bases and J 7 bases, with 12 bases left between them. This CDR3 has 13 amino acids. The CDR3 protein is CASSHGAINEQFF. The CDR3 nucleotides are TGTGCCAGCAGCCACGGGGCGATAAATGAGCAGTTCTTC.